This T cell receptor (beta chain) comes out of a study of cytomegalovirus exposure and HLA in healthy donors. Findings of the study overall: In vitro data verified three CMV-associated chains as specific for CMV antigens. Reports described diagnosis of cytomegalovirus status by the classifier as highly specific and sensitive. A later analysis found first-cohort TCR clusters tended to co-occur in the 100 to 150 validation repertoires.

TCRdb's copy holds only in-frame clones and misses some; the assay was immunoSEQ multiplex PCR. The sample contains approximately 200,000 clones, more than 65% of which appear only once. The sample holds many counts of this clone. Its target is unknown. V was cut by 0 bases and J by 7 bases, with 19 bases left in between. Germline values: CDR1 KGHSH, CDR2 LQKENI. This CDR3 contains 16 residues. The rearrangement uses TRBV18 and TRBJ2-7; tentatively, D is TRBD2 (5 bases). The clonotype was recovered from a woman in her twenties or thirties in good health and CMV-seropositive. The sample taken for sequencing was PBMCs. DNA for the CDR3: TGTGCCAGCTCACCACCATCGGGGATAGGACTGGGGGAGCAGTACTTC. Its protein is CASSPPSGIGLGEQYF.